The T cell receptor (beta chain) described here comes from a study of blood T cell repertoires in COVID-19 (dated by TCRdb to 2018 to 2020). In the study overall: Samples covering the acute and convalescent phases of COVID-19 were provided by collaborators in the United States, Italy and Spain. The material from the prospective study consisted of cDNA or gDNA derived from T cells, B-cell-depleted T cells, or PBMCs. The dataset comprised deeply sampled blood TCRbeta repertoires from subjects exposed to, actively infected with, or recovered from COVID-19. The repertoires were released in a freely available public database meant as a resource for research on the immune response to SARS-CoV-2. Samples came from the ongoing ImmuneRACE study (first 160 participants) plus 1,254 subjects from 6 global collaborators. A de-identified subject ID, COVID-19 status, age in years and sex were almost always included in the sample metadata. HLA class I and class II types, where available, came from metadata supplied by the sample provider rather than from assay-based typing.

The collaborating institutions used their own protocols to collect whole blood in K2EDTA tubes. Collaborator samples were shipped for TCRbeta analysis as frozen whole blood, isolated PBMCs, or DNA extracted from either sample type. For this clone: It lacks a known antigen. No base quality values were provided; no much bigger clone lies one nucleotide off. Other DNA sequences in this specimen translate into the identical CDR3.

TCRbeta CDR3 regions were amplified from genomic DNA using the immunoSEQ Assay, a bias-controlled multiplex PCR. Regarding the original processing steps: Nucleated cell counts per sample were estimated from amplification of reference gene primers within the assay. To quantify the absolute abundance of each unique TCRbeta CDR3 rearrangement, sequence reads were collapsed and filtered. For each sample, productive Simpson clonality was calculated by taking the square root of Simpson's diversity index across productive rearrangements. The clones in this table, taken by TCRdb from immuneACCESS, are in-frame only. Not every clone is retained; where verified, under half of the shortfall comes from an unresolved V gene, and the cause of the rest is unknown. That table is the source of V, J and clone size, and D and trimming were worked out from the DNA. In all, the sample holds about 330,000 clones, and roughly 90% of those were seen once. The ten largest clones represent around 4% of the sample.

Overall study outcomes, separate from this receptor: How much clinical and demographic metadata was included differed by source and by participant, and the metadata was provided uncurated.

V is reduced by 3 bases and J by 5 bases, leaving a spacing of 8 bases between them. Its CDR3 holds 13 amino acids, cysteine through phenylalanine. The retained sequence is limited to the CDR3, 39 bases, with the frame set at the first base. The material sequenced was peripheral blood. This TCR was recovered from a woman aged 50 to 60 with active or convalescent COVID-19. The V and J genes are TRBV12-3 or TRBV12-4 and TRBJ1-5; TRBD1 could be the D gene, as 5 bases match. The encoded CDR3 is CASSFAGDQPQHF. The nucleotide sequence is TGTGCCAGCAGTTTCGCGGGGGATCAGCCCCAGCATTTT.